This TCR beta chain emerged from a study of control samples from healthy donors and cancer patients. Libraries were prepared by immunoSEQ multiplex PCR; TCRdb keeps only in-frame clonotypes and omits some of them. The sample comprises 170,000 or so clones, about 91% of which are singletons, and around 2% rests with the top ten. The CDR3 is 13 amino acids. The germline gives CDR1 WNHNN, CDR2 SYGVQD (reference sequence). The germline V and J ends were trimmed by 8 bases and 1 base, with 11 bases remaining between them. The specimen was blood. The rearrangement joins TRBV10-1 to TRBJ1-1, with D possibly matching TRBD1 (5 bases). The sequence derives from a woman in her 40s in good health. In DNA form, the CDR3 reads TGCGCCAGCCAGGCAGGGCCGAACACTGAAGCTTTCTTT. Translating it yields CASQAGPNTEAFF.